Shown below are 18 T cell receptor beta chains from a single sample sequenced in a study of T cells in Graves' hyperthyroidism and ophthalmopathy. There were TCR beta CDR3 regions amplified from RNA transcripts. Researchers ran a first-round RT-PCR on the TCR CDR3 using the HTBI primer set. TCRdb independently ran MiXCR on the multiplex PCR reads; one entry per CDR3 protein. The sample records hundreds of thousands of distinct CDR3 sequences, less than 15% being singletons. The source material was blood. The source is a woman between 18 and 29 years old with Graves' hyperthyroidism.

The rearrangement joins TRBV7-3 to TRBJ2-1; 9 bases fit TRBD2. The V and J ends lost 4 bases and 9 bases, in that order; junction bases with no gene match: 10. CDR1 SGHTA and CDR2 FQGTGA come from the germline V gene. The CDR3 is made up of 15 amino acids. The CDR3 loop is CASSSWTSVSSEQFF. The CDR3 coding sequence is TGTGCCAGCAGCTCTTGGACTAGCGTTAGCAGTGAGCAGTTCTTC.

The chain joins TRBV4-3 to TRBJ2-5; TRBD2 aligns across 10 bases. V trimming: 1 base; J trimming: 4 bases; junction bases outside the gene matches: 6. The germline V gene has CDR1 LGHNA and CDR2 YSLEER. CDR3 length equals 16 residues. CDR3 loop: CASSQAAGGAGETQYF. CDR3 bases: TGCGCCAGCAGCCAAGCAGCGGGGGGGGCAGGAGAGACCCAGTACTTC.

This chain connects TRBV12-3 or TRBV12-4 to TRBJ2-7; TRBD1 aligns across 12 bases. This CDR3 has 17 amino acids. The ends lost 6 bases at V and 8 bases at J; junction bases unmatched: 17. The CDR3 DNA reads TGTGCCAGCAGAAAAAAGGGGGCCGGGACAGGGGGCTATCAGCAGTACTTC. Its translation is CASRKKGAGTGGYQQYF.

This clonotype was seen many times. The rearrangement joins TRBV12-3 or TRBV12-4 to TRBJ1-1; TRBD1 agrees at 8 bases. The CDR3 loop spans 13 amino acids. Losses at the gene ends were 5 bases for V and 5 bases for J; bases not matched to a gene: 4. CDR3: CASSRDRSTEAFF. The CDR3 nucleotides read TGTGCCAGCAGTCGGGACAGGTCGACTGAAGCTTTCTTT.

The chain has TRBV4-1 and TRBJ1-5, with D perhaps TRBD1 (6 bases). The CDR3 has 14 residues. Germline V gene sequence: CDR1 MGHRA, CDR2 YSYEKL. Trimming removed 1 base at V and 6 bases at J, with 10 bases between. CDR3 residues: CASSQAGAGQPQHF. CDR3 DNA: TGCGCCAGCAGCCAAGCAGGGGCAGGTCAGCCCCAGCATTTT.

This clonotype was detected many times. This chain uses TRBV5-6 with TRBJ2-5, with D possibly TRBD2 on 6 matching bases. This CDR3 contains 16 residues. The V end lost 4 bases, the J end lost 3 bases, and 19 bases lay between the germline ends. Germline loops: CDR1 SGHDT, CDR2 YYEEEE. The DNA of the CDR3 is TGTGCCAGCAGCCCCATCCCTAACGCGGGGAAAGAGACCCAGTACTTC. Translating it yields CASSPIPNAGKETQYF.

This clonotype was picked up many times. The J gene is TRBJ1-5, the V gene TRBV4-1; TRBD1 aligns across 9 bases. Losses at the gene ends were 1 base for V and 9 bases for J; bases not matched to a gene: 10. Germline V gene sequence: CDR1 MGHRA, CDR2 YSYEKL. The CDR3 contains 16 residues. CDR3 nucleotides: TGCGCCAGCAGCCAAGTAGGGGGCGGGACAGGGAGGCCCCAGCATTTT. As protein: CASSQVGGGTGRPQHF.

This clonotype was recorded at least ten times. The chain links TRBV3-1 to TRBJ2-7, with 9 bases fitting TRBD2. This CDR3 is built from 17 residues. Unmatched junction bases numbered 13, after V lost 2 bases and J lost 5 bases. Looked up from germline, CDR1 is LGHDT and CDR2 is YNNKEL (reference sequence). CDR3 protein: CASSQRTDSGRIHEQYF. Here the CDR3 DNA reads TGTGCCAGCAGCCAAAGAACGGATAGCGGGAGAATCCACGAGCAGTACTTC.

The chain employs TRBV5-1 and TRBJ2-7, with D possibly matching TRBD1 (5 bases). The CDR3 has 13 residues. V lost 6 bases and J lost 4, with 14 bases in between. Germline V gives CDR1 SGHRS, CDR2 YFSETQ. CDR3 loop: CASTYSQGYEQYF. The CDR3 DNA follows: TGCGCCAGCACGTACAGCCAGGGTTACGAGCAGTACTTC.

The chain links TRBV10-3 to TRBJ2-3, with 11 positions matching TRBD2. CDR3 length equals 13 residues. The V gene's germline CDR1 is ENHRY and CDR2 SYGVKD. Unmatched junction bases numbered 0, after V lost 6 bases and J lost 4 bases. The CDR3 loop reads CAIRGLAADTQYF. CDR3 in DNA: TGTGCCATCAGGGGACTAGCGGCAGATACGCAGTATTTT.

This clonotype occurred many times. J is TRBJ2-7 and V is TRBV20-1; 10 positions match TRBD2. Per the germline V gene, CDR1 is DFQATT and CDR2 is SNEGSKA (reference sequence). The V and J ends lost 1 base and 4 bases, in that order; junction bases with no gene match: 10. The CDR3 covers 16 residues. As DNA, the CDR3 is TGCAGTGCTAGAGGGCCACTAGCGGGAAAGGGTTACGAGCAGTACTTC. Amino acid sequence: CSARGPLAGKGYEQYF.

This clonotype occurred many times. The chain links TRBV2 to TRBJ2-3, with a weak D call TRBD2 (6 bases). Germline V gene sequence: CDR1 SNHLY, CDR2 FYNNEI. The CDR3 totals 16 residues. The V end lost 5 bases, the J end lost 7 bases, and 22 bases lay between the germline ends. This chain's CDR3 is CASSRGMIEEGYTQYF. The DNA for the CDR3 is TGTGCCAGCAGTCGTGGGATGATAGAGGAGGGTTATACGCAGTATTTT.

This clonotype has at least ten counts. The chain is built from TRBV24-1 and TRBJ1-5; D uncertain. This CDR3 has 12 residues. With 4 bases removed from V and 5 bases from J, the gap between germline ends came to 5 bases. Germline assignment: CDR1 KGHDR and CDR2 SFDVKD. The CDR3 loop is CATSEADQPQHF. The CDR3 DNA sequence: TGTGCCACCAGTGAGGCAGATCAGCCCCAGCATTTT.

This clonotype was recorded at least ten times. The V gene is TRBV28, the J gene TRBJ1-2; tentative D call: TRBD1 (5 bases). Deletions cut 6 bases from V and 6 bases from J, with 26 bases between. Germline V gene sequence: CDR1 MDHEN, CDR2 SYDVKM. This CDR3 has 17 residues. The CDR3 sequence: CASSHYPNEQVRDGYTF. In nucleotides, the CDR3 is TGTGCCAGCAGCCACTACCCCAACGAACAGGTGCGAGATGGCTACACCTTC.

This clonotype occurred a few times. This chain uses TRBV24-1 with TRBJ2-7; 9 bases agree with TRBD1. The CDR3 is made up of 15 amino acids. Per germline, CDR1 KGHDR and CDR2 SFDVKD. V dropped 3 bases and J dropped 5; count of bases not matched to a gene: 7. CDR3 sequence (DNA): TGTGCCACCAGTGATCCGACAGGGGGAATCGACGAGCAGTACTTC. Translation: CATSDPTGGIDEQYF.

The rearrangement links TRBV28 to TRBJ1-5, with D maybe TRBD1 (5 bases). The CDR3 has 12 residues. V lost 8 bases and J 5 bases, leaving 10 bases between the germline ends. Germline V lookup: CDR1 MDHEN, CDR2 SYDVKM. The CDR3 DNA reads TGTGCCAGCGCCGGGGCCTATCAGCCCCAGCATTTT. It specifies CASAGAYQPQHF.

This clonotype was detected a few times. V is TRBV4-1 and J is TRBJ1-4; tentative D call: TRBD1 (5 bases). Trimming pared 2 bases from V and 8 bases from J, leaving 15 bases between. This CDR3 contains 15 residues. CDR1 and CDR2 from the germline V gene are MGHRA and YSYEKL. Here the CDR3 reads CASSQNGGSSEKLFF. CDR3 DNA: TGCGCCAGCAGCCAAAACGGGGGATCGTCCGAAAAACTGTTTTTT.

About this clonotype: Since a much larger clone is just one base distant, this may be a read error. V gene TRBV15 combines with J gene TRBJ1-5; TRBD1 agrees at 10 bases. CDR3 length equals 15 residues. From germline, CDR1 is LNHNV and CDR2 YYDKDF (reference sequence). The trim removed 5 bases at V and 6 bases at J, leaving 7 bases unmatched. In DNA, the CDR3 is TGTGCCACCAGCGGGACAGGGGTGGGGGGTCAGCCCCAGCATTTT. Residues: CATSGTGVGGQPQHF.